Below are 11 T cell receptor beta chains sequenced from a single sample in a study of shared clonotypes between healthy human individuals. Measured with immunoSEQ multiplex PCR; TCRdb has only the in-frame clones, and not every one. Of 1.6 million or so clones listed, 95% to 97% are singletons. Specimen: naive CD4+ T cells sorted from blood. Subset here: CD45RA+ positively selected. The receptors come from a man under 40 in good health.

The chain couples TRBV7-9 to TRBJ2-1, with 10 bases aligning to TRBD1. With 1 base clipped from V and 4 bases from J, the junction kept 4 bases outside the gene matches. The CDR3 is 16 amino acids. In germline, CDR1 is SEHNR, CDR2 FQNEAQ (reference sequence). The CDR3 nucleotides read TGTGCCAGCAGCTTAGGTAGGGGACAGGGGTACAATGAGCAGTTCTTC. This codes for CASSLGRGQGYNEQFF.

This clone was observed once. The V call is TRBV27, the J call TRBJ2-7; possibly TRBD2 for D (6 bases). V shed 5 bases and J shed 3 bases, with 23 bases lying between them. The CDR3 covers 17 residues. Per germline, CDR1 MNHEY and CDR2 SMNVEV (reference sequence). The CDR3 DNA reads TGTGCCAGCAGTCTCTCCGTGACCGGGACTGAACTCTACGAGCAGTACTTC. As protein: CASSLSVTGTELYEQYF.

This chain links TRBV7-9 with TRBJ1-1; D is unclear. CDR1 and CDR2 from the germline V gene are SEHNR and FQNEAQ (reference sequence). This CDR3 contains 14 residues. V was trimmed by 1 base and J by 4 bases, leaving 10 bases between them. The CDR3 is CASSLVRQSTEAFF. CDR3 sequence (DNA): TGTGCCAGCAGCTTAGTTCGGCAAAGCACTGAAGCTTTCTTT.

The chain employs TRBV15 and TRBJ2-1, with D uncertain. The CDR3 covers 14 residues. In germline, CDR1 is LNHNV, CDR2 YYDKDF (reference sequence). The V end lost 0 bases, the J end lost 8 bases, and 11 bases lay between the germline ends. This CDR3 is CATSREKGRYEQFF. CDR3 in DNA: TGTGCCACCAGCAGAGAAAAGGGCAGGTATGAGCAGTTCTTC.

The V call is TRBV27, the J call TRBJ1-5; the D is unclear. The V end was cut by 5 bases, the J end by 5 bases, with 25 bases between. Per the germline V gene, CDR1 is MNHEY and CDR2 is SMNVEV (reference sequence). The CDR3 spans 18 residues. Here the CDR3 DNA reads TGTGCCAGCAGTCAACTTTCCGTCCCGACGGGGATGGATCAGCCCCAGCATTTT. It encodes CASSQLSVPTGMDQPQHF.

To note about this clone: Other DNA sequences in this sample translate to the same CDR3. The rearrangement uses TRBV18 and TRBJ2-1, with D hard to call. The CDR3 is made up of 11 amino acids. V lost 3 bases to trimming and J lost 9 bases, with 6 bases between them. Germline CDR1 reads KGHSH; CDR2 reads LQKENI. As DNA, the CDR3 is TGTGCCAGCTCACCCACGGTTGAGCAGTTCTTC. It codes for CASSPTVEQFF.

Only one count was recorded for this clone. CDR3 bases: TGCAGCTGGCTAGTTTCAGAGACCCAGTACTTC. The encoded protein is CSWLVSETQYF. The J gene is TRBJ2-5, the V gene TRBV20-1, with D unclear. The length of the CDR3 is 11 residues. CDR1 is DFQATT, CDR2 SNEGSKA, per germline (reference sequence).

The J gene is TRBJ2-7, the V gene TRBV2; D unclear. The germline CDR1 and CDR2 sequences are SNHLY and FYNNEI. The CDR3 runs to 11 residues. The ends were cut back, 10 bases at V and 2 bases at J, with 9 bases in the middle. CDR3 nucleotide sequence: TGTGCCACCTCTCCGGCCTACGAGCAGTACTTC. Translated, it gives CATSPAYEQYF.

CDR3 amino acids: CASSRSGGFAGNTIYF. Here the CDR3 DNA reads TGTGCCAGCAGCCGTTCGGGGGGATTCGCAGGAAACACCATATATTTT. The chain is built from TRBV7-2 and TRBJ1-3; D is possibly TRBD1 (5 bases). Trimming pared 5 bases from V and 4 bases from J, leaving 18 bases between. CDR3 length equals 16 residues. Germline V gene sequence: CDR1 SGHTA, CDR2 FQGNSA.

This clone appeared once. The chain joins TRBV7-8 to TRBJ2-1; TRBD2 matches at 7 bases. Trimming at V came to 5 bases and at J to 9 bases, leaving 13 bases not matched to a gene. The V gene's germline CDR1 is SGHVS and CDR2 FQNEAQ. The CDR3 spans 15 residues. The CDR3 reads CASSQRVAGVFEQFF. As DNA, the CDR3 is TGTGCCAGCAGCCAGCGCGTCGCGGGAGTGTTTGAGCAGTTCTTC.

The chain employs TRBV5-4 and TRBJ2-7, with 8 nucleotides matching TRBD1. This CDR3 contains 15 residues. The germline CDR1 and CDR2 sequences are SGHNT and YYREEE (reference sequence). Losses at the gene ends were 0 bases for V and 1 base for J; bases not matched to a gene: 3. The CDR3 loop reads CASSLARTGSYEQYF. The CDR3 region has the DNA TGTGCCAGCAGCTTGGCCAGGACAGGGTCCTACGAGCAGTACTTC.